The next 2 T cell receptor beta chains were all read from a single sample in a study of blood T cell repertoires in COVID-19. The protocol was immunoSEQ multiplex PCR, while the TCRdb copy is restricted to in-frame clones and leaves out a portion. The sample consists of approximately 210,000 clones, about four fifths of them appearing once. What was sequenced was peripheral blood. The receptor source for this set is a man in his fifties with active or convalescent COVID-19.

The gene calls are TRBV19 and TRBJ2-3, with TRBD2 as a possible D gene (5 bases). Germline values: CDR1 LNHDA, CDR2 SQIVND (reference sequence). Trimming stripped 5 bases from V and 6 bases from J, with 15 bases between. CDR3 length: 14 amino acids. This CDR3 reads CASSRGLVMDTQYF. CDR3 bases: TGTGCCAGTAGTCGCGGGCTAGTCATGGATACGCAGTATTTT.

This chain links TRBV4-3 with TRBJ2-7; TRBD1 agrees at 7 bases. Germline V lookup: CDR1 LGHNA, CDR2 YSLEER. This CDR3 spans 15 amino acids. J was trimmed by 2 bases and V by 1 base; bases with no gene match: 5. CDR3 bases: TGCGCCAGCAGCCAAGTTATGGGGACAGCCTACGAGCAGTACTTC. It translates to CASSQVMGTAYEQYF.